This is a list of T cell receptor beta chains from one sample in a study of blood T cells in healthy people across ages. TCRdb re-called the 5' RACE reads through MiXCR, storing one row per CDR3 protein. The sample yields approximately 730,000 distinct CDR3 sequences, about 55% seen once. The specimen was blood. These receptors all come from an elderly man in good health. CDR3s include the opening cysteine and the closing phenylalanine or tryptophan. Some rows have no size entry. The others give once, few or many, or a class for an expanded clone.

j_gene: NA; abundance: NA; v_gene: TRBV6-5; CDR3aa: CASSLGRDVGETQYF
j_gene: NA; abundance: few; v_gene: TRBV3-1; CDR3aa: CASSRRGLEQYF
j_gene: TRBJ2-5; abundance: NA; v_gene: TRBV7-2; CDR3aa: CASSLARGTEEETQYF
j_gene: TRBJ2-1; abundance: few; v_gene: TRBV24-1; CDR3aa: CATSDSWTRLVNEQFF
j_gene: TRBJ1-3; abundance: NA; v_gene: TRBV20-1; CDR3aa: CSARDQRSGNTIYF
j_gene: TRBJ2-1; abundance: NA; v_gene: TRBV12-3/TRBV12-4; CDR3aa: CASSLQASGRYNEQFF
j_gene: TRBJ2-7; abundance: NA; v_gene: TRBV12-3/TRBV12-4; CDR3aa: CASSRLDGYEQYF
j_gene: TRBJ2-5; abundance: NA; v_gene: TRBV6-2/TRBV6-3; CDR3aa: CASSGDSQGQETQYF
j_gene: TRBJ2-7; abundance: few; v_gene: TRBV11-3; CDR3aa: CASSLQGSFYEQYF
j_gene: TRBJ2-1; abundance: few; v_gene: TRBV6-5; CDR3aa: CASSYSLISSYNEQFF
j_gene: TRBJ2-3; abundance: NA; v_gene: TRBV20-1; CDR3aa: CSARGSLAGSTDTQYF
j_gene: TRBJ1-2; abundance: NA; v_gene: TRBV11-2; CDR3aa: CASSLGGSYGYTF
j_gene: TRBJ2-1; abundance: NA; v_gene: TRBV20-1; CDR3aa: CSATGTSGNEQFF
j_gene: TRBJ2-6; abundance: NA; v_gene: TRBV5-1; CDR3aa: CASSSTVGANVLTF
j_gene: TRBJ2-1; abundance: NA; v_gene: TRBV20-1; CDR3aa: CSASRPTGTSYKEQFF
j_gene: TRBJ2-5; abundance: NA; v_gene: TRBV7-9; CDR3aa: CAGARGETSGSAETQYF
j_gene: TRBJ1-5; abundance: NA; v_gene: TRBV6-6; CDR3aa: CASSPLGPREDQPQHF
j_gene: TRBJ2-3; abundance: NA; v_gene: TRBV12-5; CDR3aa: CASGSGTGNAYF
j_gene: TRBJ2-7; abundance: NA; v_gene: TRBV7-2; CDR3aa: CAGSSGQGSYEQYF
j_gene: TRBJ2-1; abundance: few; v_gene: TRBV14; CDR3aa: CASRGPSSYNEQFF
j_gene: TRBJ2-7; abundance: NA; v_gene: TRBV28; CDR3aa: CASSFHRTGAGEQYF
j_gene: TRBJ2-5; abundance: NA; v_gene: TRBV3-1; CDR3aa: CASSSLRPGETQYF
j_gene: TRBJ2-2; abundance: NA; v_gene: TRBV6-5; CDR3aa: CASRGRGEGSTGELFF
j_gene: TRBJ1-4; abundance: NA; v_gene: TRBV6-2/TRBV6-3; CDR3aa: CASSYSSLRGLSEKLFF
j_gene: TRBJ1-2; abundance: NA; v_gene: TRBV2; CDR3aa: CASSEAVGGGYTF
j_gene: TRBJ1-4; abundance: few; v_gene: TRBV2; CDR3aa: CASSEYLSNEKLFF
j_gene: NA; abundance: NA; v_gene: TRBV13; CDR3aa: CASSLKGSGSYEQYF
j_gene: TRBJ2-3; abundance: few; v_gene: TRBV24-1; CDR3aa: CATSDGGQSTDTQYF
j_gene: TRBJ2-7; abundance: few; v_gene: TRBV29-1; CDR3aa: CSVCLTSGIGEQYF
j_gene: TRBJ1-2; abundance: few; v_gene: TRBV24-1; CDR3aa: CATSEPPPLYGYTF
j_gene: TRBJ2-1; abundance: once; v_gene: TRBV20-1; CDR3aa: CSATGQGGYNEQFF
j_gene: TRBJ2-2; abundance: once; v_gene: TRBV24-1; CDR3aa: CATKANANTGELFF
j_gene: TRBJ2-1; abundance: NA; v_gene: TRBV4-2; CDR3aa: CASSQDYGGGSYNEQFF
j_gene: TRBJ2-7; abundance: NA; v_gene: TRBV5-1; CDR3aa: CASSPNAGGISYEQYF
j_gene: TRBJ2-7; abundance: few; v_gene: TRBV7-2; CDR3aa: CASSGAGTGTYEQYF
j_gene: TRBJ2-3; abundance: NA; v_gene: TRBV18; CDR3aa: CASSPRALAEDTQYF
j_gene: TRBJ2-1; abundance: NA; v_gene: TRBV7-3; CDR3aa: CASSLTASGSSYNEQFF
j_gene: TRBJ1-6; abundance: few; v_gene: TRBV5-1; CDR3aa: CASSPRTPAGSPLHF
j_gene: TRBJ1-1; abundance: NA; v_gene: TRBV2; CDR3aa: CASRQGGTGMGTEAFF
j_gene: TRBJ1-2; abundance: NA; v_gene: TRBV3-1; CDR3aa: CASSRPGLLSYGYTF
j_gene: TRBJ2-3; abundance: NA; v_gene: TRBV18; CDR3aa: CASSPPEGDRYAYF
j_gene: TRBJ2-7; abundance: NA; v_gene: TRBV11-2; CDR3aa: CASSLEGRDGGEQYF
j_gene: TRBJ2-1; abundance: once; v_gene: TRBV6-2/TRBV6-3; CDR3aa: CASSFMNEQFF
j_gene: TRBJ2-1; abundance: NA; v_gene: TRBV27; CDR3aa: CASREASGDEQFF
j_gene: TRBJ1-4; abundance: many; v_gene: TRBV6-6; CDR3aa: CASSSAPGNEKLFF
j_gene: TRBJ2-2; abundance: NA; v_gene: TRBV20-1; CDR3aa: CSARDPSFGELFF
j_gene: TRBJ2-7; abundance: once; v_gene: TRBV29-1; CDR3aa: CSTRLGPYEQYF
j_gene: TRBJ2-5; abundance: once; v_gene: TRBV9; CDR3aa: CASSELAAEETQYF
j_gene: TRBJ2-1; abundance: NA; v_gene: TRBV6-1; CDR3aa: CASSRDRGVDEQFF
j_gene: TRBJ1-2; abundance: few; v_gene: TRBV9; CDR3aa: CASSATGFGYTF
j_gene: TRBJ2-7; abundance: few; v_gene: TRBV3-1; CDR3aa: CASSQARGIAYEQYF
j_gene: TRBJ2-1; abundance: few; v_gene: TRBV24-1; CDR3aa: CATSDKRGTYNEQFF
j_gene: NA; abundance: few; v_gene: TRBV3-1; CDR3aa: CASRDRGFDEQYF
j_gene: TRBJ1-6; abundance: NA; v_gene: TRBV3-1; CDR3aa: CASTFSGISYNSPLHF